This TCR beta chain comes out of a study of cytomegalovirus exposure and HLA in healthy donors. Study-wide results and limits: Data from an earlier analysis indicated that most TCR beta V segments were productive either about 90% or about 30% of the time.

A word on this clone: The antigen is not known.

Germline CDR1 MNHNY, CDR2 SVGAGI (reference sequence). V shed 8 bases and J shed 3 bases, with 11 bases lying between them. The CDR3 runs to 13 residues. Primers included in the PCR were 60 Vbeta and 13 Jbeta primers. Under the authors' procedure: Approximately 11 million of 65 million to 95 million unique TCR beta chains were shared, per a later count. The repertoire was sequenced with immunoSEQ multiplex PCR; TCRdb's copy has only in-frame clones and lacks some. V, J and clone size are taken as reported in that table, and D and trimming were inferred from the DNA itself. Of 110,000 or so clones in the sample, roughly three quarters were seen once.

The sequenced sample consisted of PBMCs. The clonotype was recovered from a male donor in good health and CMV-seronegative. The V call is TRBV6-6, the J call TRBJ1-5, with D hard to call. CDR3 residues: CASRREANQPQHF. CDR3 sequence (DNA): TGTGCCAGCCGTAGAGAAGCCAATCAGCCCCAGCATTTT.